This record looks at one TCR beta chain sequence and its context. Antigen specificity is unknown. The data stem from a study of cytotoxic CD8 clonotypes in ibrutinib-treated CLL. Study-wide results and limits: Higher clonality was seen at ibrutinib response and a return toward baseline at progression.

Germline CDR1 and CDR2: GTSNPN and SVGIG (reference sequence). The CDR3 sequence is 13 residues long. V was pared by 1 base and J by 5 bases, with 11 bases between. Data came from immunoSEQ multiplex PCR; TCRdb stores just in-frame clones and leaves some out. There are some 140,000 clones in the sample; 91% occur only once, and 10% to 12% lies in the top ten. The rearrangement links TRBV30 to TRBJ1-1, with TRBD1 as a possible D gene (6 bases). The specimen comprised PBMCs, sampled after 12 months of ibrutinib treatment. This sequence was found in a human donor with chronic lymphocytic leukemia. The CDR3 region is CAWSEGGKTEAFF. DNA of the CDR3: TGTGCCTGGAGTGAAGGGGGAAAGACTGAAGCTTTCTTT.